The entry below gives a single T cell receptor (beta chain) sequence along with its context. Produced via immunoSEQ multiplex PCR; TCRdb's table is partial and in-frame only. The sample lists 6,000 to 8,000 clones, around two thirds occurring once. The data stem from a study of coeliac disease. Study context: Without high-resolution HLA typing, biased TRBV7-2 usage was examined as a proof of principle.

Germline-derived CDR1 and CDR2 are SGHDN and FVKESK. CDR3 length: 13 amino acids. Trimming stripped 1 base from V and 6 bases from J, with 10 bases between. This rearrangement joins TRBV14 to TRBJ2-7; unclear D gene. The specimen sequenced was lamina propria lymphocytes from the gut. The source is a man aged 25-45 years with celiac disease. The CDR3 coding sequence is TGTGCCAGCAGCCAAGTTGCAGGCTCCGAGCAGTACTTC. This sequence encodes CASSQVAGSEQYF.